This T cell receptor beta chain is from a study of cytomegalovirus exposure and HLA in healthy donors (TCRdb year 2017). General notes on the study: An earlier analysis of approximately 640 of the donors reported roughly 300 Gb of sequence data and around 110 million unique TCR beta sequences from 190 million or so T cells. An early release covering about 600 HLA-typed donors comprised around 300 gigabases of sequencing data and tens of millions of unique TCR sequences. Of the roughly 400 genotyped donors, roughly 80% fell in the genetic ancestry cluster associated with self-reported Caucasian donors. The aim of the study was to test whether cataloging public T cell receptors could identify signatures of past pathogen exposure. The study used immunosequencing to profile the T cell repertoires of around 600 subjects and linked those repertoires to cytomegalovirus serostatus. A separate validation cohort of 100 to 150 different subjects was used in addition to the 666-subject first cohort. To predict cytomegalovirus infection status, the study brought together high-throughput TCR immunosequencing, statistical association of individual TCRs with disease status, and machine learning. In a later analysis, previously published TCR beta repertoires from about 670 donors were re-analyzed and high-resolution HLA genotyping was added so that TCR occurrence patterns could be studied. The later analysis used no new phenotypic data to find candidate immune exposures, relying instead on TCR beta sequences and their occurrence across donors. An earlier analysis of approximately 500 of the donors applied high-throughput TCR beta sequencing to assess whether each TCR beta V gene segment acted as functional or pseudogenic. Alongside the repertoire data, information on donor age, sex, ethnicity and CMV serostatus was compiled. A later genetic analysis took genome-wide SNP genotypes for about 55% of the roughly 670 donors and used that subset as a discovery cohort. All discovery cohort repertoires had been generated using a single sequencing platform. HLA typing included class I and class II loci at four-digit resolution. Typing coverage differed by locus: A, B, C, DRB1 and DQB1 were typed in roughly 620-630 donors, DQA1 in 522, DPA1 in some 610, and DPB1 in around 490. About 5 DR-DQ haplotypes were handled as single units for association and clustering, since linkage in the cohort was strong. Among some 400 genotyped donors of the cohort, an average of roughly 230,000 unique TCR beta nucleotide sequences was sequenced per donor, of which roughly 17% were non-productive.

Preparation of the library involved the immunoSEQ multiplex PCR assay. For the multiplex PCR, a mixture combining 60 forward primers for TCR Vbeta segments and 13 reverse primers for TCR Jbeta segments was used. Amplification of the CDR3 region of rearranged TCR beta genes was performed with a multiplex PCR assay on genomic DNA. Amplified TCR beta libraries were sequenced as 87-base-pair reads on the Illumina HiSeq System. The authors processed their data as follows. A later analysis counted about 82 million unique TCR beta chains across the 666 repertoires, and around 9.9 million of these chains were shared by at least two donors. Raw reads were error-corrected and collapsed into unique sequences by a nearest-neighbor algorithm in which closely related sequences were merged to remove PCR and sequencing errors. CDR3 sequences were aligned to IMGT reference sequences to assign V, D and J gene segments. Each retained sequence needed at least a six-nucleotide match to both a V gene segment and a J gene segment. Rearrangements were classified as productive when the CDR3 lacked stop codons and remained in frame with V and J, and all other rearrangements were classified as non-productive. Following IMGT convention, CDR3 was defined as the stretch from the second conserved V-encoded cysteine to the conserved J-encoded phenylalanine. The earlier analysis of about 500 of the donors excluded sequences that lacked an unambiguous match to a single V gene segment. In an earlier analysis of a few hundred of the donors, V segments were called functional above 56.7% productive rearrangements and were called segregating when the between-donor standard deviation exceeded 5%. A statistical classification framework was built to diagnose cytomegalovirus status from the catalog of TCR beta chain sequences. V and J gene assignment, in a later analysis, came from comparing TCR nucleotide sequences with IMGT/GENE-DB human TR gene sequences. The TCRdist pipeline was used in a later analysis to assign CDR3 sequences and most-parsimonious VDJ recombination scenarios. In a later analysis, each TCR beta chain was defined by its CDR3 amino acid sequence together with its V-gene family, and reads lacking a unique V-gene family were excluded. To address suspected cross-contamination and a sequencing artifact, a later analysis removed 592 highly shared, low-generation-probability nucleotide sequences. For each public chain, a later analysis derived a clonal expansion index from normalized ranks of inferred template counts within each repertoire. A later analysis computed generation probabilities with a VDJ recombination model fitted to out-of-frame rearrangements, and checked the results against IGoR. In a later analysis, hypergeometric tests were used to score TCR-TCR, TCR-HLA and TCR-CMV co-occurrence, with a repertoire-size bias correction applied to TCR pairs. In a later analysis, false discovery rates were estimated by permuting HLA or CMV assignments 20 times. In a later analysis, co-occurring TCRs were grouped using DBSCAN, and TCRdist sequence similarity was added for clustering within HLA-allele-positive subsets. For co-occurrence clustering, repertoires with fewer than 30,000 or more than 120,000 public chains were excluded, along with about five repertoires with anomalous nucleotide sharing. Here the immuneACCESS table is served through TCRdb, limited to in-frame sequences with V and J called. Missing clones are a known gap in these copies; in checked studies unresolved V genes cover under half, and the rest lacks a known reason. V and J calls plus clone size are reproduced from that table; the DNA served to infer D and trimming. The sample includes some 88,000 clones, with approximately 57% observed a single time. The leading ten clones occupy roughly 6% of the sample.

Overall study results and their limits: Roughly uniform sequencing depth across donors was assumed in presence/absence analyses, although this assumption may not hold. A further reported finding was that TCR beta sequences accurately predicted the HLA-A and HLA-B alleles for most subjects in the first cohort. In an earlier analysis of fewer than 750 of the donors, most TCR beta V segments were observed in productive rearrangements about 87% or about 30% of the time, broadly matching IMGT annotations. In a later analysis, most CMV-associated TCR beta chains were found to appear HLA-restricted, with HLA associations seemingly driven largely by CMV exposure. The classifier was reported to diagnose cytomegalovirus status with high specificity and sensitivity in both the original and validation cohorts. A later genetic analysis associated a missense DCLRE1C variant with V-gene and J-gene trimming of TCR beta chains, and an independent cohort replicated the association. Specific HLA alleles were associated with roughly 17,000 TCR beta sequences at a false discovery rate of 0.05 in a later analysis. A later analysis reported that several top co-occurrence clusters appeared linked to parvovirus B19, influenza, CMV and Epstein-Barr virus. The authors suggested that the approach could potentially be extended to other disease states and immunological phenotypes. Because counts were too low, roughly 18 rarely observed V segments, including chromosome 9 orphons, were left out of the earlier analysis of about 500 of the donors. According to a later analysis, TCR association rates differed among HLA loci, with DRB1 alleles showing the most associated TCRs and HLA-C alleles showing the fewest. The only immune exposure information available for the cohort was CMV serostatus. In vitro tests confirmed that a few of the cytomegalovirus-associated TCR beta chains recognize cytomegalovirus antigens. According to a later genetic analysis, donors in an Asian-associated ancestry cluster had fewer N-insertions in productive TCRs than the approximately 690-donor mean. In the study, 150 to 200 TCR beta chains were listed as associated with cytomegalovirus. A cluster of highly shared sequence variants was judged likely to represent a technical artifact of the sequencing pipeline. Most TCR sequences were seen in very few donors, while some public TCRs were found in many individuals. In a later analysis, HLA-associated TCR beta chains showed more clonal expansion and lower generation probabilities than non-associated chains that were equally common. Linkage disequilibrium might explain the correlated functional status among segregating V segments, but an unknown experimental factor could not be ruled out. When HLA alleles, especially DR and DQ, strongly co-occurred, attributing TCR associations to individual alleles was difficult. Some IMGT-functional V segments, including TRBV6-2 and TRBV6-3, could not be distinguished by the 87-base-pair reads and were therefore excluded. Only TCR beta chains were sequenced in this cohort, and the absence of alpha or paired-chain data limited detectable features. Because HLA typing was missing for some donors at each locus, association tests included only the typed subset.

For CDR1 and CDR2, the germline V gene lists MNHEY and SVGAGI. The CDR3 holds 16 amino acids from the cysteine to the phenylalanine. Only CDR3 DNA remains: 48 bases, in frame from the first base. The junction carries 7 bases between V and J, which are trimmed by 0 bases and 1 base respectively. As for this clone: The antigen this receptor binds is unknown. Nothing much larger sits one base from this clone, and base qualities are not available.

The cohort consisted of some 730 healthy bone marrow donors. At the time of sampling, all cohort members were nominally healthy, though unrecorded immune exposures were likely present. The donor was CMV seronegative and belonged to the group of 352 seronegative cohort members. A peripheral blood sample was provided by each donor, and peripheral blood mononuclear cells were used for TCR beta sequencing. Genomic DNA was extracted from the blood cell samples with the Qiagen DNeasy Blood Extraction Kit. The rearrangement joined TRBV6-5 to TRBJ2-6; no D segment can be confidently identified. The sequence was collected from a woman younger than 45 in good health and CMV-seronegative. Sequencing was performed on PBMCs. The sequence in DNA is TGTGCCAGCAGTTACTCGAGCGCTTCTGGGGCCAACGTCCTGACTTTC. This yields the protein CASSYSSASGANVLTF.